The T cell receptor (beta chain) described here comes from a study of graft-versus-host responses after intestinal transplantation. On the study more broadly: Multivisceral, liver-intestinal, or isolated intestinal grafts went to recipients.

Clones were read by immunoSEQ multiplex PCR, and TCRdb kept only the in-frame ones, dropping some. The sample records roughly 92,000 clones, about nine tenths being singletons. General study points: GvH clones occurred in recipient marrow; some first appeared in ileum or blood. Allografts of patients with graft-donor T cell macrochimerism showed high graft-versus-host to host-versus-graft clone ratios.

Trimming removed 0 bases at V and 8 bases at J, with 16 bases between. Per germline, CDR1 SGHDN and CDR2 FVKESK. The CDR3 loop spans 16 amino acids. Concerning this clone itself: Its antigen is not known.

This chain uses TRBV14 with TRBJ1-4, with a weak D call TRBD1 (6 bases). This sample comprised unstimulated CD4+ T cells sorted from spleen or lymph node cells, obtained before intestinal transplant. The receptor was derived from a human donor who received an intestinal transplant. The CDR3 protein is CASSQEGLGAREKLFF. CDR3 DNA: TGTGCCAGCAGCCAAGAAGGGTTGGGGGCGAGGGAAAAACTGTTTTTT.